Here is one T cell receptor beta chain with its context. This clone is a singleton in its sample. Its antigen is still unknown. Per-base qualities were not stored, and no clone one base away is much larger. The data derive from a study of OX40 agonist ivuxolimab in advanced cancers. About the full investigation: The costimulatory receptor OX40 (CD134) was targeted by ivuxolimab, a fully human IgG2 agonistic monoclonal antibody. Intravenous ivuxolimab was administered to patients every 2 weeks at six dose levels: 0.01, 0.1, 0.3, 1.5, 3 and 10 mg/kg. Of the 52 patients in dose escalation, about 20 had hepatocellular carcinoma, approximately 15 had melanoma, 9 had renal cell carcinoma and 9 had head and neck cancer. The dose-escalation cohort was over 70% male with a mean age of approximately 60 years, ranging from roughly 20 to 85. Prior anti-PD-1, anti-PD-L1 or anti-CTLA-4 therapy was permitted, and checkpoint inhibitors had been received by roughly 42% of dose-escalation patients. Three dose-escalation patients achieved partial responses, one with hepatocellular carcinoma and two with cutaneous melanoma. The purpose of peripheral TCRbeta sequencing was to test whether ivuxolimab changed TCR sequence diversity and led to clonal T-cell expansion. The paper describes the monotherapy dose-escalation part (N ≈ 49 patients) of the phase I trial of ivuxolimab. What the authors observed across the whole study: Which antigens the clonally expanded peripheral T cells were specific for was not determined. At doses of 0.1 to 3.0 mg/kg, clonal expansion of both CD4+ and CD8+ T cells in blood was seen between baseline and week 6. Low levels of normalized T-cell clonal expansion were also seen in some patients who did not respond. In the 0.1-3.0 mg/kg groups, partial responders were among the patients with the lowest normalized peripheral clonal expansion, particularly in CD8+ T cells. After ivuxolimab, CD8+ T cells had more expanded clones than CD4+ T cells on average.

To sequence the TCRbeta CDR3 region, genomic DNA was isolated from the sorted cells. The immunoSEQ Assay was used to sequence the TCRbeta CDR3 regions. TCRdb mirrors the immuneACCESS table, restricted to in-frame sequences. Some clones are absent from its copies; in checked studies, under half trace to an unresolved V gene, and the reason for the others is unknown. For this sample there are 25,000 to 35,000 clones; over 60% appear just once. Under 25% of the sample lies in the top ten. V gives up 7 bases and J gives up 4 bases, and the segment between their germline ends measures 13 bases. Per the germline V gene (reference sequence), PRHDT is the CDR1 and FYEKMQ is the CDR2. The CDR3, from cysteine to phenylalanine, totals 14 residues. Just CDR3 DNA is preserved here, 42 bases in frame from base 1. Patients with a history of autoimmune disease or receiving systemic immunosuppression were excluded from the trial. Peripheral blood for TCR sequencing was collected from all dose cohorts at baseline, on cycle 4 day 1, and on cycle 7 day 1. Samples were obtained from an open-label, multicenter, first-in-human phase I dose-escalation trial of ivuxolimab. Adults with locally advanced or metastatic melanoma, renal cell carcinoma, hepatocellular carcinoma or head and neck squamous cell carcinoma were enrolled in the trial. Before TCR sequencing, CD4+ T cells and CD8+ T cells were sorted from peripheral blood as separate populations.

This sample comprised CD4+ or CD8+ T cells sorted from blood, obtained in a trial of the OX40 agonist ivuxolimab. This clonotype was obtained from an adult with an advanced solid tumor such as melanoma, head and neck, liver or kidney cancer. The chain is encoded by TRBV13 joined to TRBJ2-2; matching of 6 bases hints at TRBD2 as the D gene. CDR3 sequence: CASTQGTSTGELFF. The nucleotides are TGTGCCAGCACTCAAGGGACTTCCACCGGGGAGCTGTTTTTT.